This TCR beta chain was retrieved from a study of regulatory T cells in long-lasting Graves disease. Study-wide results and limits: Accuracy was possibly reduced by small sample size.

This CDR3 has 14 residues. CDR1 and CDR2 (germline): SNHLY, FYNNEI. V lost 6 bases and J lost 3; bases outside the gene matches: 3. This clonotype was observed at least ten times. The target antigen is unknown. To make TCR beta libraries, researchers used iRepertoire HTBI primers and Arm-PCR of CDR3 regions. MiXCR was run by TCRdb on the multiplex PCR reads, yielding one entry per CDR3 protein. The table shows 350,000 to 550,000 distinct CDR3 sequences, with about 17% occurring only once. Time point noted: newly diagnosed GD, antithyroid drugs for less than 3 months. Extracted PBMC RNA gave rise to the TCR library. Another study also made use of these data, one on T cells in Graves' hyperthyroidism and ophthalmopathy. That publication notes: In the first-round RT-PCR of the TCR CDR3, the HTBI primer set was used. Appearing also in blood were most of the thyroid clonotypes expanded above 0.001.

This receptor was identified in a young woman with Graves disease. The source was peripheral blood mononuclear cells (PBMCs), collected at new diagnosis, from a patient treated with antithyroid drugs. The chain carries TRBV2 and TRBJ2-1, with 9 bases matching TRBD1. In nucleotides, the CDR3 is TGTGCCAGCAGGCCGGGACAGGGCTACAATGAGCAGTTCTTC. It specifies CASRPGQGYNEQFF. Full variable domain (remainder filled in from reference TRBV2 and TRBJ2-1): EPEVTQTPSHQVTQMGQEVILRCVPISNHLYFYWYRQILGQKVEFLVSFYNNEISEKSEIFDDQFSVERPDGSNFTLKIRSTKLEDSAMYFCASRPGQGYNEQFFGPGTRLTVL.